A single sample is the source of the 25 T cell receptor beta chains below, sequenced in a study of blood T cell repertoires in COVID-19. Some clones are missing from TCRdb's copy, which holds only in-frame ones; the method was immunoSEQ multiplex PCR. The sample yields around 190,000 clones, 88% seen once. The sequencing sample was made of peripheral blood. The receptors come from a man aged 18 to 29 with active or convalescent COVID-19.

The V and J genes are TRBV6-5 and TRBJ1-1; tentatively, D is TRBD1 (5 bases). CDR3 size: 15 residues. CDR1 MNHEY and CDR2 SVGAGI come from the germline V gene. The V gene lost 0 bases and the J gene lost 2 bases, with 10 bases spanning the gap. CDR3 protein: CASSYSIQGNTEAFF. The DNA for the CDR3 is TGTGCCAGCAGTTACTCAATCCAGGGAAACACTGAAGCTTTCTTT.

There are a few counts of this clone. The CDR3 protein is CASRFGSLNTEAFF. CDR3 coding DNA: TGTGCCAGTAGGTTCGGGAGCCTGAACACTGAAGCTTTCTTT. V and J are TRBV19 and TRBJ1-1; D remains ambiguous. V lost 6 bases to trimming and J lost 0 bases, with 11 bases between them. This CDR3 comprises 14 residues. Germline lookup yields CDR1 LNHDA and CDR2 SQIVND (reference sequence).

V is TRBV2 and J is TRBJ1-1; D remains ambiguous. The germline CDR1 and CDR2 sequences are SNHLY and FYNNEI. CDR3 length: 13 residues. The V and J ends lost 7 bases and 0 bases respectively, with 9 bases between them. The CDR3 region has the DNA TGTGCCAGCAAGTTACTGATGAACACTGAAGCTTTCTTT. This gives the protein CASKLLMNTEAFF.

CDR3 loop: CASSLWGQNQFF. CDR3 DNA: TGTGCCAGCAGTTTGTGGGGACAGAACCAGTTCTTC. V is TRBV27 and J is TRBJ2-1, with TRBD1 identical over 7 bases. The ends lost 3 bases at V and 13 bases at J; junction bases unmatched: 6. The CDR3 spans 12 residues. CDR1 and CDR2 (germline): MNHEY, SMNVEV (reference sequence).

The DNA of the CDR3 is TGTGCCAGCAGCGGACTAGCGGGAGGGAAGGCGTTCTTC. Translated, it gives CASSGLAGGKAFF. The genes are TRBV9 and TRBJ2-1; 14 bases line up with TRBD2. Trimming cost V 3 bases and J 15 bases; bases outside gene matches: 5. Looked up from germline, CDR1 is SGDLS and CDR2 is YYNGEE. This CDR3 region has 13 residues.

V gene TRBV6-2 or TRBV6-3 combines with J gene TRBJ1-1, with 7 bases lining up with TRBD1. With 2 bases clipped from V and 4 bases from J, the junction kept 10 bases outside the gene matches. The length of the CDR3 is 16 residues. Germline V gene lookup returns CDR1 MNHEY and CDR2 SVGEGT. The CDR3 spells CASSYRRTGWGTEAFF. As DNA, the CDR3 is TGTGCCAGCAGTTACAGGAGGACAGGATGGGGCACTGAAGCTTTCTTT.

The CDR3: CASSPRTASGNTIYF. The CDR3 region has the DNA TGTGCCAGCAGCCCGCGGACAGCGTCTGGAAACACCATATATTTT. V is TRBV11-1 and J is TRBJ1-3, with D maybe TRBD1 (6 bases). The germline V gene has CDR1 SGHAT and CDR2 FQDESV (reference sequence). The CDR3 runs to 15 residues. V lost 5 bases to trimming and J lost 1 base, with 12 bases between them. The full variable domain, with the rest looked up from reference TRBV11-1 and TRBJ1-3, is EAEVAQSPRYKITEKSQAVAFWCDPISGHATLYWYRQILGQGPELLVQFQDESVVDDSQLPKDRFSAERLKGVDSTLKIQPAELGDSAMYLCASSPRTASGNTIYFGEGSWLTVV.

This clone was seen more than once but under ten times. V and J are TRBV19 and TRBJ1-2; D gene uncertain. Germline V gene lookup returns CDR1 LNHDA and CDR2 SQIVND (reference sequence). The CDR3 loop spans 11 amino acids. V was pared by 1 base and J by 8 bases, with 5 bases between. CDR3 in amino acids: CASSIAQGYTF. The DNA for the CDR3 is TGTGCCAGTAGTATAGCACAGGGCTACACCTTC.

This chain joins TRBV5-1 and TRBJ1-2; 8 bases are a match to TRBD1. Germline CDR1 is SGHRS and CDR2 is YFSETQ. The CDR3 length is 14 residues. The V segment lost 0 bases and the J segment 6 bases; nucleotides outside the gene matches: 4. DNA for the CDR3: TGCGCCAGCAGCTTGGAGTCAGGGGGCGATGGCTACACCTTC. Encoded protein: CASSLESGGDGYTF.

This chain joins TRBV5-5 and TRBJ2-7, with TRBD2 matching over 10 bases. The junction had 7 bases not matched to a gene; V was cut back by 4 bases and J by 0 bases. Germline V CDR1 and CDR2: SGHKS, YYEKEE (reference sequence). The CDR3 is 16 amino acids. The CDR3: CASSLFLAGVSYEQYF. DNA for the CDR3: TGTGCCAGCAGCCTTTTTCTAGCGGGGGTCTCCTACGAGCAGTACTTC. Combining the CDR3 with reference TRBV5-5 and TRBJ2-7 gives the whole variable domain DAGVTQSPTHLIKTRGQQVTLRCSPISGHKSVSWYQQVLGQGPQFIFQYYEKEERGRGNFPDRFSARQFPNYSSELNVNALLLGDSALYLCASSLFLAGVSYEQYFGPGTRLTVT.

The genes are TRBV19 and TRBJ1-5; D not resolved. Germline CDR1 LNHDA, CDR2 SQIVND (reference sequence). The CDR3 totals 15 residues. With 4 bases removed from V and 0 bases from J, the gap between germline ends came to 10 bases. CDR3 region: CASSTGRFSNQPQHF. The DNA for the CDR3 is TGTGCCAGTAGTACTGGCAGGTTTAGCAATCAGCCCCAGCATTTT.

The CDR3 DNA follows: TGTGCCAGCAGTAACCCGGGGAACACCGGGGAGCTGTTTTTT. This codes for CASSNPGNTGELFF. The V gene is TRBV6-5, the J gene TRBJ2-2; no definite D call. The CDR3 sequence is 14 residues long. CDR1 is MNHEY and CDR2 is SVGAGI in the germline V gene. Trimming cost V 5 bases and J 1 base, with 8 bases left between them.

The gene calls are TRBV5-1 and TRBJ2-3, with D possibly matching TRBD2 (6 bases). V was shortened by 3 bases and J by 2 bases, with 16 bases between the two germline ends. The germline CDR1 and CDR2 sequences are SGHRS and YFSETQ. This CDR3 has 16 residues. CDR3 in amino acids: CASSSEGDFITDTQYF. CDR3 in DNA: TGCGCCAGCAGCTCCGAAGGGGACTTCATCACAGATACGCAGTATTTT.

This chain joins TRBV6-1 and TRBJ1-1; the match to TRBD1 covers 8 bases. V gave up 3 bases and J gave up 3 bases; unmatched junction bases: 3. The germline gives CDR1 MNHNS, CDR2 SASEGT. This CDR3 has 14 residues. CDR3 sequence reads: CASSDRGLYTEAFF. The CDR3, as DNA: TGTGCCAGCAGTGACAGGGGGCTTTACACTGAAGCTTTCTTT.

The rearrangement uses TRBV20-1 and TRBJ2-3; 8 bases align to TRBD2. The trim removed 3 bases at V and 1 base at J, leaving 3 bases unmatched. This CDR3 contains 14 residues. From germline, CDR1 is DFQATT and CDR2 SNEGSKA (reference sequence). CDR3 amino acids: CSASPSGRTDTQYF. DNA for the CDR3: TGCAGTGCTAGTCCTAGCGGGCGCACAGATACGCAGTATTTT.

The chain joins TRBV18 to TRBJ1-4; no definite D call. Germline V gives CDR1 KGHSH, CDR2 LQKENI. V was trimmed by 4 bases and J by 8 bases, leaving 14 bases between them. The CDR3 is made up of 14 amino acids. The CDR3 coding sequence is TGTGCCAGCTCACATTCGTCGCGACAAGAAAAACTGTTTTTT. It is translated as CASSHSSRQEKLFF.

V usage is TRBV10-3 and J usage is TRBJ2-3; the match to TRBD2 covers 8 bases. Germline V gives CDR1 ENHRY, CDR2 SYGVKD. The V gene end was trimmed by 2 bases and the J gene end by 4 bases; junction bases not matched to a gene: 14. The CDR3 length is 18 residues. The CDR3 nucleotides read TGTGCCATCAGTGAGCCGACAAGACTAGCGACTCACCCAGATACGCAGTATTTT. Its protein is CAISEPTRLATHPDTQYF.

J is TRBJ2-1 and V is TRBV6-5; D is undetermined. V lost 10 bases, J lost 4 bases, and 8 bases lay in between. CDR3 length: 11 residues. In germline, CDR1 is MNHEY, CDR2 SVGAGI. The DNA for the CDR3 is TGTGCCACCAATTTGTACAATGAGCAGTTCTTC. The encoded protein is CATNLYNEQFF.

CDR3 DNA: TGTGCCTGGAGCCCTACCGATGAAAAACTGTTTTTT. Its protein is CAWSPTDEKLFF. The chain recombines TRBV30 with TRBJ1-4; unclear D gene. CDR3 length: 12 residues. The V end lost 3 bases, the J end lost 6 bases, and 8 bases lay between the germline ends. Germline-derived CDR1 and CDR2 are GTSNPN and SVGIG (reference sequence).

This sequence joins TRBV6-5 and TRBJ2-1, with D maybe TRBD1 (5 bases). The CDR3 length is 13 residues. CDR1 is MNHEY and CDR2 is SVGAGI in the germline V gene. The V and J ends lost 11 bases and 4 bases respectively, with 15 bases between them. As DNA, the CDR3 is TGTGCCGCTGGGGCAGGGTCTTACAATGAGCAGTTCTTC. The encoded protein is CAAGAGSYNEQFF.

This chain uses TRBV7-3 with TRBJ2-1, with 7 bases matching TRBD1. CDR3 length equals 15 residues. CDR1 is SGHTA and CDR2 is FQGTGA in the germline V gene. The ends lost 2 bases at V and 1 base at J; junction bases unmatched: 2. The CDR3 DNA sequence: TGTGCCAGCAGCTTAGAACAGGGGTCCTACAATGAGCAGTTCTTC. Protein product: CASSLEQGSYNEQFF.

The chain recombines TRBV18 with TRBJ1-2; D possibly corresponds to TRBD1 (5 bases). The CDR3 is 17 amino acids. Trimming took 3 bases from V and 4 from J, leaving 21 bases between them. CDR1 and CDR2 (germline): KGHSH, LQKENI. CDR3 sequence reads: CASSPTGGTGHSYGYTF. Written as DNA, the CDR3 is TGTGCCAGCTCACCTACGGGAGGCACAGGCCATAGCTATGGCTACACCTTC.

V gene TRBV10-3 combines with J gene TRBJ1-2; 8 bases are a match to TRBD1. Germline V gives CDR1 ENHRY, CDR2 SYGVKD. The CDR3 extends over 16 amino acids. Unmatched junction bases numbered 10, after V lost 3 bases and J lost 4 bases. CDR3: CAISERKGQGGYGYTF. In DNA, the CDR3 is TGTGCCATCAGTGAACGCAAAGGACAGGGTGGCTATGGCTACACCTTC.

J is TRBJ1-3 and V is TRBV7-6, with TRBD1 matching over 7 bases. Germline CDR1 SGHVS, CDR2 FNYEAQ. With 0 bases clipped from V and 4 bases from J, the junction kept 9 bases outside the gene matches. The CDR3 consists of 17 residues. CDR3 region: CASSLARGGYAGNTIYF. The CDR3 DNA reads TGTGCCAGCAGCTTAGCGCGAGGGGGCTATGCGGGAAACACCATATATTTT.

The chain has TRBV6-5 and TRBJ1-1, with TRBD1 matching 8 bases. Trimming cost V 4 bases and J 6 bases; bases outside gene matches: 13. The CDR3 runs 16 residues. Germline lookup yields CDR1 MNHEY and CDR2 SVGAGI. The CDR3 DNA sequence: TGTGCCAGCAGTTCTGGGACAGGCTCCCTAGGGGCTGAAGCTTTCTTT. Translating it yields CASSSGTGSLGAEAFF.